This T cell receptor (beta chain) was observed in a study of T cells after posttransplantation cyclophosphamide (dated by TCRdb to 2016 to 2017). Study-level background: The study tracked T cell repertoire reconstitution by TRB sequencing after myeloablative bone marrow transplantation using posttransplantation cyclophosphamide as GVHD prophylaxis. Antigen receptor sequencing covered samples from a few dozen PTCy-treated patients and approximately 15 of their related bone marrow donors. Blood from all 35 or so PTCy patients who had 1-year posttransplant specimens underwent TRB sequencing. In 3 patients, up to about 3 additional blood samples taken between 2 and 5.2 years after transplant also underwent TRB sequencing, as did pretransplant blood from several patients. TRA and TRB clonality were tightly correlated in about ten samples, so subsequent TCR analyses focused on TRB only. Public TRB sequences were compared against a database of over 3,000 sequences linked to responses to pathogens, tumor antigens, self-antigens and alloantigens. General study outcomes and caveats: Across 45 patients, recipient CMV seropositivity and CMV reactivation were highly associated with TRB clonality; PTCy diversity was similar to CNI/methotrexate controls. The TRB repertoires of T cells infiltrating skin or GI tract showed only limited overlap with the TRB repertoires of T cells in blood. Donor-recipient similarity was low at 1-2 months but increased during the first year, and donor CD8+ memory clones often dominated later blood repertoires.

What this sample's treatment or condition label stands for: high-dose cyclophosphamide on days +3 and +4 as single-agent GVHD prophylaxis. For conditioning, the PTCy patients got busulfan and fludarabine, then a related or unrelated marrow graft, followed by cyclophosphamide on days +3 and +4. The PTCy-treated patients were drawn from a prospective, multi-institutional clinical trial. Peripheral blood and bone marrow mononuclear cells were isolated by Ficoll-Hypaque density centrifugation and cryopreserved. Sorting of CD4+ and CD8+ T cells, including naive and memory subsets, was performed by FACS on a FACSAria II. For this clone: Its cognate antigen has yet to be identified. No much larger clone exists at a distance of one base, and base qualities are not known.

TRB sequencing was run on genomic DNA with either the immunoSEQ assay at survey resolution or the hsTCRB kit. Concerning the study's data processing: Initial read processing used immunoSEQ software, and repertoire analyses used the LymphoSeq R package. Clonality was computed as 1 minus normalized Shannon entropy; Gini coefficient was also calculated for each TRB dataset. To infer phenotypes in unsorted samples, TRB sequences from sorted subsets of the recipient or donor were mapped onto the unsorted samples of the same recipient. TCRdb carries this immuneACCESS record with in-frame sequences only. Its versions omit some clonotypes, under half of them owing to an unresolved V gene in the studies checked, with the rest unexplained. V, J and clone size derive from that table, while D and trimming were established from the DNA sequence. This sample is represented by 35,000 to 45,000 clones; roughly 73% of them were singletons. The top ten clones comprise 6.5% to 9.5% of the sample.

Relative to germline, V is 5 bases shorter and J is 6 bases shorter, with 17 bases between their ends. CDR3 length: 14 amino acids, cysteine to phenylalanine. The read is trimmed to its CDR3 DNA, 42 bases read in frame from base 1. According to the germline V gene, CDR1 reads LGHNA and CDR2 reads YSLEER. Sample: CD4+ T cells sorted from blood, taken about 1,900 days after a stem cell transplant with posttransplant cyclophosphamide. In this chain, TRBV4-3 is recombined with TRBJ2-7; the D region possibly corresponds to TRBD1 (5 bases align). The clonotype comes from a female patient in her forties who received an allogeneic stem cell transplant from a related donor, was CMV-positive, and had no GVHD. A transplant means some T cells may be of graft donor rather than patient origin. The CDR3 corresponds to CASSAQIQVTEQYF. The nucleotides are TGCGCCAGCAGCGCGCAAATACAGGTCACCGAGCAGTACTTC.